This T cell receptor beta chain was sequenced for a study of blood T cell repertoires in COVID-19. Study-level information: From T cells, B-cell-depleted T cells, or PBMCs came the material, which was cDNA or gDNA.

Germline-derived CDR1 and CDR2 are KGHSH and LQKENI. V lost 4 bases to trimming and J lost 1 base, with 13 bases between them. There are 15 residues in the CDR3. In the original processing: It was from reference gene primer amplification that nucleated cell counts were estimated. TCRdb's table, derived via immunoSEQ multiplex PCR, lists solely in-frame clones and lacks some. That table is the source of V, J and clone size, and D and trimming were worked out from the DNA. The sample lists about 190,000 clones, roughly 88% occurring once. The source of this sequence is a woman aged 40-49 years who had recovered from COVID-19. The sequencing sample was made of peripheral blood. This rearrangement joins TRBV18 to TRBJ1-1; D may be TRBD1 (6 bases). CDR3 nucleotide sequence: TGTGCCAGCTCACTATTACGGGGGGCGAACACTGAAGCTTTCTTT. Translated, it gives CASSLLRGANTEAFF.